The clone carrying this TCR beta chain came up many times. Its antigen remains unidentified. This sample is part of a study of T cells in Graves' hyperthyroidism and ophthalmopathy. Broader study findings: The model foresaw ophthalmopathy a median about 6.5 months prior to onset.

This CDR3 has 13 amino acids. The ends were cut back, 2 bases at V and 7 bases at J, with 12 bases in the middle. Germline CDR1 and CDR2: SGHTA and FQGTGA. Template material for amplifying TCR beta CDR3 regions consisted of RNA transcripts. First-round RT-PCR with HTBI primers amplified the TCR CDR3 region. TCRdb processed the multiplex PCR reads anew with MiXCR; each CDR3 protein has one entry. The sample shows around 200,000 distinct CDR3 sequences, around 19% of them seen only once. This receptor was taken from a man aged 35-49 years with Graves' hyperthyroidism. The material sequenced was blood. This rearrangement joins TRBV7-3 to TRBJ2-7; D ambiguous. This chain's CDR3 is CASSLLSSTEQYF. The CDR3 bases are TGTGCCAGCAGCTTACTATCCTCAACGGAGCAGTACTTC. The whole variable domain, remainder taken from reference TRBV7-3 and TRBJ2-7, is GAGVSQTPSNKVTEKGKYVELRCDPISGHTALYWYRQSLGQGPEFLIYFQGTGAADDSGLPNDRFFAVRPEGSVSTLKIQRTERGDSAVYLCASSLLSSTEQYFGPGTRLTVT.